These T cell receptor beta chains were read from a single sample in a study of cytomegalovirus exposure and HLA in healthy donors. The table came from immunoSEQ multiplex PCR; TCRdb's copy has only in-frame clones and leaves some out. Its clone listing holds fewer than 150,000 clones. Sequencing was done on a sample of PBMCs. These receptors were taken from a woman aged 60-70 years in good health and CMV-seronegative. Both conserved end residues are part of each CDR3. Each record gives: D gene, J gene, V gene, CDR3 protein, CDR3 DNA. The D gene is left open where the match is weak.

>TRBD2|TRBJ2-1|TRBV9
CASSVGTSGGLYNEQFF
TGTGCCAGCAGCGTTGGGACTAGCGGGGGTTTATACAATGAGCAGTTCTTC
>TRBD2|TRBJ2-1|TRBV29-1
CSVGAGLAGVGNEQFF
TGCAGCGTTGGGGCGGGACTAGCGGGAGTGGGTAATGAGCAGTTCTTC
>.|TRBJ1-2|TRBV6-5
CASSNGQSYGYTF
TGTGCCAGCAGCAACGGACAGAGCTATGGCTACACCTTC
>.|TRBJ1-5|TRBV4-2
CASSQVQDVQPQHF
TGTGCCAGCAGCCAAGTACAGGACGTGCAGCCCCAGCATTTT
>.|TRBJ2-7|TRBV5-1
CASSPLEIRHEQYF
TGCGCCAGCAGCCCGCTGGAGATAAGGCACGAGCAGTACTTC
>.|TRBJ1-1|TRBV11-2
CASSPQQNTEAFF
TGTGCCAGCAGCCCACAGCAGAACACTGAAGCTTTCTTT
>.|TRBJ2-1|TRBV5-1
CASGSTGYNEQFF
TGCGCCAGCGGTTCAACAGGGTACAATGAGCAGTTCTTC
>.|TRBJ2-7|TRBV5-6
CASQDFGRKYEQYF
TGTGCCAGCCAAGACTTCGGGAGAAAATACGAGCAGTACTTC
>.|TRBJ1-1|TRBV7-9
CASSLQSPYNTEAFF
TGTGCCAGCAGCCTACAGAGTCCTTACAACACTGAAGCTTTCTTT
>.|TRBJ2-7|TRBV27
CASKTGKKAYEQYF
TGTGCCAGCAAAACAGGGAAAAAAGCCTACGAGCAGTACTTC
>TRBD1|TRBJ1-3|TRBV5-6
CASSRTPGQRTSSGNTIYF
TGTGCCAGCAGCAGAACACCGGGACAGAGGACCAGTAGCGGAAACACCATATATTTT
>.|TRBJ2-2|TRBV27
CASSLLRQGGTGELFF
TGTGCCAGCAGTTTACTCCGGCAGGGAGGCACCGGGGAGCTGTTTTTT
>TRBD1|TRBJ2-5|TRBV6-1
CASTRTGTQETQYF
TGTGCCAGCACTAGGACAGGTACGCAAGAGACCCAGTACTTC
>TRBD1|TRBJ2-3|TRBV6-1
CASSRGGDTQYF
TGTGCCAGCAGTAGAGGGGGCGATACGCAGTATTTT
>TRBD2|TRBJ2-1|TRBV7-8
CASSPGPLERGAYNEQFF
TGTGCCAGCAGCCCGGGGCCTCTCGAGCGGGGGGCCTACAATGAGCAGTTCTTC
>TRBD1|TRBJ1-5|TRBV28
CASSFGQVSNQPQHF
TGTGCCAGCAGCTTCGGACAGGTTAGCAATCAGCCCCAGCATTTT
>.|TRBJ2-7|TRBV27
CASSLTRSGHEQYF
TGTGCCAGCAGTTTAACCAGGTCTGGTCACGAGCAGTACTTC
>.|TRBJ1-5|TRBV6-1
CASNRGGYSNQPQHF
TGTGCCAGCAATCGAGGGGGTTATAGCAATCAGCCCCAGCATTTT
>TRBD1|TRBJ1-2|TRBV2
CASKLSNMLQGKDGYTF
TGTGCCAGCAAATTATCAAATATGTTACAGGGGAAGGATGGCTACACCTTC
>TRBD1|TRBJ2-5|TRBV5-1
CASRDRGEETQYF
TGCGCCAGCAGGGACAGGGGTGAGGAGACCCAGTACTTC
>.|TRBJ1-1|TRBV18
CASSPGGGSTEAFF
TGTGCCAGCTCGCCGGGCGGGGGGAGCACTGAAGCTTTCTTT
>.|TRBJ2-1|TRBV11-3
CASSSGGSSYNEQFF
TGTGCCAGCAGCTCCGGTGGGAGCTCCTACAATGAGCAGTTCTTC
>.|TRBJ2-7|TRBV14
CASSWSVSSYEQYF
TGTGCCAGCAGCTGGTCTGTGAGCTCCTACGAGCAGTACTTC
>.|TRBJ1-1|TRBV18
CASSPTGTMNTEAFF
TGTGCCAGCTCACCAACAGGGACCATGAACACTGAAGCTTTCTTT
>TRBD2|TRBJ2-2|TRBV7-8
CASSPARTRPSLNTGELFF
TGTGCCAGCAGCCCAGCACGGACTAGGCCATCTCTGAACACCGGGGAGCTGTTTTTT
>.|TRBJ2-5|TRBV19
CASSTPSGLQETQYF
TGTGCCAGTAGTACACCGTCGGGGTTACAAGAGACCCAGTACTTC
>TRBD2|TRBJ2-1|TRBV2
CASSPRRRGGGDEQFF
TGTGCCAGCAGTCCCCGTCGGCGGGGGGGCGGTGATGAGCAGTTCTTC